These T cell receptor beta chains were read from a single sample in a study of Graves' ophthalmopathy and Graves' hyperthyroidism. TCRdb ran MiXCR on the multiplex PCR reads and lists one entry per CDR3 protein. The sample includes about 180,000 distinct CDR3 sequences, over 35% seen only once; the top ten take around 5.5%. The sequencing input was peripheral blood. The receptors originated from a woman in her forties with Graves' ophthalmopathy. The CDR3 runs from the conserved cysteine through the conserved F or W. The D gene is left open where the match is weak. The listing skips clone size in some rows; elsewhere it reads once, few, many or a size class.

V gene: TRBV28
D gene: NA
clone size: NA
J gene: TRBJ2-5
CDR3 protein: CASSFQGRGPGGAQYF
CDR3 DNA: TGTGCCAGCAGTTTTCAGGGAAGGGGGCCGGGAGGGGCCCAGTACTTC

V gene: TRBV12-3/TRBV12-4
D gene: TRBD2
clone size: NA
J gene: TRBJ2-7
CDR3 protein: CASSSPTSGRVEQYF
CDR3 DNA: TGTGCCAGCAGTTCCCCTACTAGCGGGAGGGTCGAGCAGTACTTC

V gene: TRBV18
D gene: TRBD1
clone size: many
J gene: TRBJ1-2
CDR3 protein: CASSPQEGADGYTF
CDR3 DNA: TGTGCCAGCTCACCACAAGAGGGGGCCGATGGCTACACCTTC

V gene: TRBV28
D gene: TRBD2
clone size: many
J gene: TRBJ2-7
CDR3 protein: CASSLTSGRGEQYF
CDR3 DNA: TGTGCCAGCAGCTTAACTAGCGGGAGGGGCGAGCAGTACTTC

V gene: TRBV11-2
D gene: NA
clone size: many
J gene: TRBJ2-7
CDR3 protein: CASSFAVSYEQYF
CDR3 DNA: TGTGCCAGCAGCTTTGCCGTTTCCTACGAGCAGTACTTC

V gene: TRBV7-2
D gene: TRBD1
clone size: NA
J gene: TRBJ1-6
CDR3 protein: CASSDRQGSSPLHF
CDR3 DNA: TGTGCCAGCAGCGACAGACAGGGTAGCTCACCCCTCCACTTT

V gene: TRBV12-3/TRBV12-4
D gene: TRBD2
clone size: NA
J gene: TRBJ2-7
CDR3 protein: CASSEASGRSYPFEQYF
CDR3 DNA: TGTGCCAGCAGTGAAGCTAGCGGGAGGTCCTACCCTTTCGAGCAGTACTTC

V gene: TRBV6-1
D gene: NA
clone size: NA
J gene: TRBJ2-7
CDR3 protein: CASSPDAYEQYF
CDR3 DNA: TGTGCCAGCAGTCCCGACGCTTACGAGCAGTACTTC

V gene: TRBV11-1
D gene: TRBD1
clone size: many
J gene: TRBJ1-1
CDR3 protein: CASSTHRGQTEAFF
CDR3 DNA: TGTGCCAGCAGCACACACAGGGGGCAGACTGAAGCTTTCTTT

V gene: TRBV27
D gene: NA
clone size: NA
J gene: TRBJ2-1
CDR3 protein: CASSEQGGASNEQFF
CDR3 DNA: TGTGCCAGCAGCGAGCAAGGGGGGGCCAGCAATGAGCAGTTCTTC

V gene: TRBV30
D gene: TRBD1
clone size: many
J gene: TRBJ2-7
CDR3 protein: CAWSGDRDRALHEQYF
CDR3 DNA: TGTGCCTGGAGTGGGGATCGTGACAGGGCGCTACACGAGCAGTACTTC

V gene: TRBV6-2/TRBV6-3
D gene: TRBD1
clone size: many
J gene: TRBJ1-1
CDR3 protein: CASTEQGANTEAFF
CDR3 DNA: TGTGCCAGCACCGAACAGGGGGCGAACACTGAAGCTTTCTTT

V gene: TRBV6-5
D gene: NA
clone size: few
J gene: TRBJ2-6
CDR3 protein: CASSSGYYSGANVLTF
CDR3 DNA: TGTGCCAGCAGTTCAGGGTACTACTCTGGGGCCAACGTCCTGACTTTC

V gene: TRBV4-1
D gene: NA
clone size: many
J gene: TRBJ1-2
CDR3 protein: CASSQESGLYGYTF
CDR3 DNA: TGCGCCAGCAGCCAAGAAAGCGGGCTCTATGGCTACACCTTC

V gene: TRBV30
D gene: TRBD1
clone size: many
J gene: TRBJ1-5
CDR3 protein: CAWSAGGDQPQHF
CDR3 DNA: TGTGCCTGGAGCGCAGGGGGTGATCAGCCCCAGCATTTT

V gene: TRBV28
D gene: NA
clone size: NA
J gene: TRBJ2-4
CDR3 protein: CASSLGLLGVKNIQYF
CDR3 DNA: TGTGCCAGCAGTTTAGGACTTCTCGGGGTCAAAAACATTCAGTACTTC

V gene: TRBV6-1
D gene: TRBD1
clone size: NA
J gene: TRBJ1-2
CDR3 protein: CASREGQGNYGYTF
CDR3 DNA: TGTGCCAGCAGGGAAGGACAGGGGAACTATGGCTACACCTTC

V gene: TRBV10-2
D gene: TRBD2
clone size: NA
J gene: TRBJ2-5
CDR3 protein: CASSESKTGVFETSGKETQYF
CDR3 DNA: TGCGCCAGCAGTGAGTCGAAGACAGGGGTTTTCGAGACTAGCGGGAAAGAGACCCAGTACTTC

V gene: TRBV29-1
D gene: NA
clone size: many
J gene: TRBJ1-2
CDR3 protein: CSVIPRREMGGYTF
CDR3 DNA: TGCAGCGTTATCCCCCGCAGGGAGATGGGTGGCTACACCTTC

V gene: TRBV28
D gene: TRBD2
clone size: NA
J gene: TRBJ2-7
CDR3 protein: CASSLRGGRTYEQYF
CDR3 DNA: TGTGCCAGCAGTTTACGGGGCGGGAGGACCTACGAGCAGTACTTC

V gene: TRBV6-1
D gene: TRBD1
clone size: NA
J gene: TRBJ2-7
CDR3 protein: CASSPLGQSYEQYF
CDR3 DNA: TGTGCCAGCAGCCCCTTGGGACAGTCCTACGAGCAGTACTTC

V gene: TRBV5-1
D gene: NA
clone size: many
J gene: TRBJ1-3
CDR3 protein: CASSSQGGNGNTIYF
CDR3 DNA: TGCGCCAGCAGCTCACAGGGAGGCAATGGTAACACCATATATTTT